These T cell receptor beta chains were read from a single sample in a study of cytomegalovirus exposure and HLA in healthy donors. This table comes from immunoSEQ multiplex PCR, and its TCRdb copy is limited to in-frame clones, with some not included. The sample lists about 220,000 clones, 76% seen once, with approximately 0.63% in the top ten. Sequences were obtained from PBMCs. The origin of the receptors is a man aged 18 to 35 in good health and CMV-seronegative. The CDR3 runs from the conserved cysteine through the conserved F or W. A D gene is named only where the DNA matches it firmly. Size is stated for part of the rows, as once, few or many counts, or as a class when the clone is expanded.

length,V,size,D,J,DNA,CDR3
12,TRBV2,NA,TRBD1,TRBJ2-1,TGTGCCAGCCTGACAGGGGACAATGAGCAGTTCTTC,CASLTGDNEQFF
17,TRBV6-1,NA,NA,TRBJ1-3,TGTGCCAGCAGTGAGCGGGCGCTGATCCACTCTGGAAACACCATATATTTT,CASSERALIHSGNTIYF
13,TRBV2,once,NA,TRBJ2-1,TGTGCCAGCAGGGTAGGGGAGGACAATGAGCAGTTCTTC,CASRVGEDNEQFF
15,TRBV7-9,NA,NA,TRBJ1-2,TGTGCCAGCAGCCCTGCGGGACGGGATAACTATGGCTACACCTTC,CASSPAGRDNYGYTF
17,TRBV30,few,TRBD1,TRBJ1-4,TGTGCCTGGAGTGTACGGGACAGGGCGGGATCGAAAGAAAAACTGTTTTTT,CAWSVRDRAGSKEKLFF
16,TRBV11-1,NA,TRBD2,TRBJ2-1,TGTGCCAGCAGCTCCCCTCTAGCGGGGGGGCCATATGAGCAGTTCTTC,CASSSPLAGGPYEQFF
17,TRBV11-3,NA,TRBD1,TRBJ1-1,TGTGCCAGCAGTCCGGACAGGGGCAGTTTAGGGGACACTGAAGCTTTCTTT,CASSPDRGSLGDTEAFF
13,TRBV5-4,NA,NA,TRBJ1-1,TGTGCCAGCAGCTTGGGGGTCGGGGGGGTAGCTTTCTTT,CASSLGVGGVAFF
12,TRBV7-9,NA,NA,TRBJ2-7,TGTGCCAGCAGCGGTTCAGGGCACGAGCAGTACTTC,CASSGSGHEQYF
15,TRBV11-2,NA,NA,TRBJ1-1,TGTGCCAGCAGCCCGGCCGGAGGGGTAAACACTGAAGCTTTCTTT,CASSPAGGVNTEAFF
16,TRBV11-2,NA,NA,TRBJ2-5,TGTGCCAGCAGCTTAGATCTAGGAGGCAGGGGCGAGACCCAGTACTTC,CASSLDLGGRGETQYF
16,TRBV7-9,few,TRBD2,TRBJ2-3,TGTGCCAGCAGCCCCCAGCGGGAGGGGTACCGAGATACGCAGTATTTT,CASSPQREGYRDTQYF
19,TRBV21-1,few,NA,TRBJ1-1,TGTGCCAGCAGCCCCGATAAACCAGACAGGGGGCGAGGTGAGACTGAAGCTTTCTTT,CASSPDKPDRGRGETEAFF
13,TRBV18,NA,NA,TRBJ1-1,TGTGCCAGCTCACCACGGACAACCGCTGAAGCTTTCTTT,CASSPRTTAEAFF
14,TRBV2,NA,NA,TRBJ2-7,TGTGCCAGCAGTGGATCCGGCGGGAACTACGAGCAGTACTTC,CASSGSGGNYEQYF
16,TRBV7-9,NA,NA,TRBJ1-2,TGTGCCAGCAGCTTAGCAGGGGCGAGAGTTAACTATGGCTACACCTTC,CASSLAGARVNYGYTF
15,TRBV12-5,NA,TRBD1,TRBJ2-3,TGTGCTAGTGGTTGGTGGACAGGGGGCGCAGATACGCAGTATTTT,CASGWWTGGADTQYF
17,TRBV7-9,NA,NA,TRBJ1-1,TGTGCCAGCAGCTTACAAGGGTGGAGGGGAATGAACACTGAAGCTTTCTTT,CASSLQGWRGMNTEAFF
16,TRBV2,few,TRBD2,TRBJ2-7,TGTGCCAGCAATCGCCTGACTAGCGGGCCCTCCTACGAGCAGTACTTC,CASNRLTSGPSYEQYF
13,TRBV30,NA,NA,TRBJ2-7,TGTGCCTGGAGTGTACAGGAGACCTACGAGCAGTACTTC,CAWSVQETYEQYF
16,TRBV19,NA,NA,TRBJ1-2,TGTGCCAGTAGTCCGTTCGGCCAGGGGTATAACTATGGCTACACCTTC,CASSPFGQGYNYGYTF
17,TRBV28,NA,NA,TRBJ1-4,TGTGCCAGCAGTACCTGGGACGGGAGTGCAACTAATGAAAAACTGTTTTTT,CASSTWDGSATNEKLFF
17,TRBV9,NA,NA,TRBJ1-3,TGTGCCAGCAGCTCATCATCCGGGTCAAGCTCTGGAAACACCATATATTTT,CASSSSSGSSSGNTIYF
17,TRBV28,NA,TRBD2,TRBJ2-6,TGTGCCAGCAGCCGGGGAGGGGCGGATTCTGGGGCCAACGTCCTGACTTTC,CASSRGGADSGANVLTF
17,TRBV10-1,NA,TRBD1,TRBJ2-2,TGCGCCAGCAGTGGGATTCCGGGACAGGGAGACACCGGGGAGCTGTTTTTT,CASSGIPGQGDTGELFF
14,TRBV30,NA,TRBD1,TRBJ2-2,TGTGCCTGGGGACAGGGGGCGAACACCGGGGAGCTGTTTTTT,CAWGQGANTGELFF
13,TRBV28,NA,TRBD1,TRBJ1-2,TGTGCCAGCAGTTTTATTCAGGGGGACGGCTACACCTTC,CASSFIQGDGYTF
14,TRBV2,once,NA,TRBJ1-2,TGTGCCAGCAGTGATAGGGGTACAATGGATGGCTACACCTTC,CASSDRGTMDGYTF
15,TRBV9,few,TRBD1,TRBJ1-3,TGTGCCAGCAGCGAACGACAGGGGTTTGGAAACACCATATATTTT,CASSERQGFGNTIYF
14,TRBV5-1,NA,NA,TRBJ1-1,TGCGCCAGCAGCTTGAGACAAACCACCACTGAAGCTTTCTTT,CASSLRQTTTEAFF
13,TRBV11-3,NA,NA,TRBJ2-7,TGTGCCAGCAGCCCAACAGCTTTCTACGAGCAGTACTTC,CASSPTAFYEQYF
14,TRBV6-1,NA,NA,TRBJ1-4,TGTGCCAGCAGTCTCCCAGGCGGACGCGGAGGACTGTTTTTT,CASSLPGGRGGLFF
15,TRBV7-9,NA,NA,TRBJ2-1,TGTGCCAGCAGCGCCTCAGGCAGCCAGTACAATGAGCAGTTCTTC,CASSASGSQYNEQFF
15,TRBV4-1,NA,TRBD2,TRBJ2-1,TGCGCCAGCAGCCAAGAAAGGCGGGAGGGAAATGAGCAGTTCTTC,CASSQERREGNEQFF
12,TRBV5-1,few,NA,TRBJ2-7,TGCGCCAGCAGCTCGGGACTCTACGAGCAGTACTTC,CASSSGLYEQYF
16,TRBV15,NA,TRBD1,TRBJ1-4,TGTGCCACCAGCTTGGACAGGGGGCGGGCTAATGAAAAACTGTTTTTT,CATSLDRGRANEKLFF
14,TRBV28,NA,TRBD1,TRBJ1-5,TGTGCCAGCGTTAACAGGGGGAGCAATCAGCCCCAGCATTTT,CASVNRGSNQPQHF
14,TRBV5-1,NA,NA,TRBJ1-1,TGCGCCAGCAGCTTGGCTGGAGGGTACACTGAAGCTTTCTTT,CASSLAGGYTEAFF
14,TRBV2,once,TRBD1,TRBJ1-1,TGTGCCAGCAGCCGACAGGGGGCGAACACTGAAGCTTTCTTT,CASSRQGANTEAFF
14,TRBV6-5,few,NA,TRBJ2-7,TGTGCCAGCAGTGAGAAAGGGAGAGGAAGCGAGCAGTACTTC,CASSEKGRGSEQYF
18,TRBV2,few,TRBD2,TRBJ2-7,TGTGCCAGCAGTGAGAGGGACCGACTAGCGGGAGGCACCTACGAGCAGTACTTC,CASSERDRLAGGTYEQYF
16,TRBV2,few,NA,TRBJ1-4,TGTGCCAGCAGTCCCGAGGGTGGGCGAAAAAATGAAAAACTGTTTTTT,CASSPEGGRKNEKLFF
14,TRBV2,NA,NA,TRBJ1-1,TGTGCCAGCAGTCGACAGCTCTCGAACACTGAAGCTTTCTTT,CASSRQLSNTEAFF
18,TRBV5-1,NA,TRBD2,TRBJ2-7,TGCGCCAGCAGCTTGGCCAGAGGACTAGCGGGAGCAATCCACGAGCAGTACTTC,CASSLARGLAGAIHEQYF
13,TRBV28,NA,NA,TRBJ1-2,TGTGCCAGCAGTGTGACAGGCAGCTATGGCTACACCTTC,CASSVTGSYGYTF
15,TRBV23-1,NA,NA,TRBJ2-7,TGCGCCAGCAGTCAATCTGCTCGGAGCTCCTACGAGCAGTACTTC,CASSQSARSSYEQYF
12,TRBV19,NA,NA,TRBJ1-5,TGTGCCAGTAGTTCGCAGGCCGGGCCCCAGCATTTT,CASSSQAGPQHF
15,TRBV7-9,NA,TRBD2,TRBJ2-7,TGTGCCAGCAGCTTAGTTGGGGGGGGCTCCTACGAGCAGTACTTC,CASSLVGGGSYEQYF